This T cell receptor (beta chain) was captured in a study of identifying expanded T cells in peripheral blood. Findings of the study overall: Across healthy donors, higher total template counts meant significantly greater approximately two-week count variance. About 1.2 clones differed between technical replicates, versus about 17 and 20 over time.

Comments on this clone: Its antigen is not known.

Healthy donors had no documented immune events, such as infections, while sampled. Clones were sequenced by immunoSEQ multiplex PCR, and TCRdb holds only the in-frame ones, with some missing. The sample includes tens of thousands of clones, roughly 84% of them seen just once. Germline V gene lookup returns CDR1 MGHDK and CDR2 SYGVNS. The CDR3 loop spans 14 amino acids. Trimming pared 5 bases from V and 3 bases from J, leaving 8 bases between. Sequenced input: blood. The rearrangement joins TRBV25-1 to TRBJ2-6; D remains ambiguous. The clonotype was recovered from a person aged 18 to 75 in good health. The CDR3 DNA follows: TGTGCCAGCAGTCTTGGCGGTGGGGCCAACGTCCTGACTTTC. Translation: CASSLGGGANVLTF.